The sequence of this T cell receptor beta chain was determined in a study of blood T cell repertoires in COVID-19 (dated by TCRdb to about 2020). About the study as a whole: Samples from collaborators originated in the United States, Italy and Spain and spanned both the acute and convalescent phases of COVID-19. A de-identified subject ID, COVID-19 status, age in years and sex were almost always included in the sample metadata. The repertoires were made available in a free public database intended to serve as a resource for research on the immune response to SARS-CoV-2. Subjects who had been exposed to COVID-19, were actively infected with it, or had recovered from it provided the deeply sampled blood TCRbeta repertoires that made up the dataset. The samples were drawn from two sources: the first 160 participants of the ongoing ImmuneRACE study, and over 950 subjects contributed by 6 global collaborators. Where HLA class I and class II types were available, the types were taken from metadata supplied by the sample provider, not from assay-based typing. The prospective study material was composed of cDNA or gDNA derived from T cells, B-cell-depleted T cells, or PBMCs. On the study overall, not on this receptor specifically: How much clinical and demographic metadata was included differed by source and by participant, and the metadata was provided uncurated.

With regard to this clone: The antigen it recognizes is unknown. One base away there is no much larger clone; base qualities are not given.

The immunoSEQ Assay, a bias-controlled multiplex PCR, was used to amplify TCRbeta CDR3 regions from genomic DNA. For the original study's pipeline: Within the assay, amplification of reference gene primers was used to estimate how many nucleated cells each sample contained. Sequence reads were collapsed and filtered to measure the absolute abundance of every unique TCRbeta CDR3 rearrangement. For each sample, productive Simpson clonality was calculated by taking the square root of Simpson's diversity index across productive rearrangements. The table was pulled from immuneACCESS by TCRdb, which kept in-frame rearrangements only. Such tables lose some clones; where checked, under half of the loss comes from unresolved V genes, and the rest has no known cause. V, J and clone size reflect that table, while D and trimming were determined from the DNA. The sample data list under 300,000 clones, and approximately 85% of these were observed just once. Jointly, the top ten make up around 0.92% of the sample.

In the prospective study, participants were about 18 to 89 years old, resided in under 30 geographic areas of the United States, and were enrolled through a virtual design. Cohort assignment in the prospective study relied on participant-reported clinical history from a screening survey and a study questionnaire. Recovered participants in ImmuneRACE Cohort 3 were defined by two consecutive negative NP/OP PCR tests, clearance by a healthcare professional, or resolution of symptoms. Mobile phlebotomists in the prospective study collected whole blood, serum and a nasopharyngeal or oropharyngeal swab from every participant. Over a roughly 2-month period, participants in the prospective study had the option of providing additional blood draws and questionnaires. Prospective study blood samples were shipped either frozen or at room temperature before DNA extraction. V lost 4 bases and J lost 4 bases, and the count of bases not matched to a germline gene is 6. The germline V gene sets CDR1 to MDHEN and CDR2 to SYDVKM. Reading from cysteine to phenylalanine, the CDR3 counts 14 amino acids. The CDR3 DNA has 42 bases and is translated from base 1.

This receptor was taken from a woman in her twenties or thirties who had recovered from COVID-19. Sequencing was performed on PBMCs or T cells enriched from blood (not recorded which). This chain joins TRBV28 to TRBJ1-1; 7 junctional bases match TRBD1. The sequenced DNA is TGTGCCAGCAGTTCCGACACAGGGGCCACTGAAGCTTTCTTT. It specifies CASSSDTGATEAFF.